These 19 T cell receptor beta chains were sequenced from one sample in a study of T cells in Graves' hyperthyroidism and ophthalmopathy. The source material, RNA transcripts, was used to amplify TCR beta CDR3 regions. The study used the HTBI primer set for a first-round RT-PCR of the TCR CDR3. Via MiXCR, TCRdb re-called the multiplex PCR reads, giving one row per CDR3 protein. The table records about 400,000 distinct CDR3 sequences, approximately 13% of them present only once. Material: blood. These receptors were taken from a young woman with Graves' hyperthyroidism.

There are many counts of this clonotype. The chain uses TRBV28 and TRBJ1-1; 8 bases fit TRBD1. The germline V gene encodes CDR1 MDHEN and CDR2 SYDVKM. V lost 5 bases and J lost 6; bases outside the gene matches: 11. There are 15 residues in the CDR3. The CDR3 sequence is CASSNERQGSPEAFF. The CDR3 nucleotides read TGTGCCAGCAGTAATGAGAGACAGGGGTCGCCTGAAGCTTTCTTT.

There are many counts of this clonotype. The chain joins TRBV6-2 or TRBV6-3 to TRBJ2-7; D ambiguous. Between the trimmed V and J ends, which lost 6 bases and 0 bases, there was a span of 24 bases. The CDR3 covers 18 residues. CDR1 is MNHEY and CDR2 is SVGEGT in the germline V gene. This CDR3 is CASRHDSSLALSSYEQYF. CDR3 nucleotide sequence: TGTGCCAGCAGACACGACTCCTCACTGGCCCTGAGCTCCTACGAGCAGTACTTC.

The chain recombines TRBV20-1 with TRBJ1-1, with 8 nucleotides matching TRBD1. The CDR3 loop spans 15 amino acids. V shed 5 bases and J 4 bases; nucleotides not matched to a gene: 12. Germline-derived CDR1 and CDR2 are DFQATT and SNEGSKA (reference sequence). The CDR3 DNA sequence: TGCAGTGCTCACGAACCCACAGGGGGAGGCACTGAAGCTTTCTTT. As protein: CSAHEPTGGGTEAFF.

This clonotype was seen at least ten times. This chain links TRBV4-3 with TRBJ1-4; no clear D. There are 14 residues in the CDR3. Germline-derived CDR1 and CDR2 are LGHNA and YSLEER. The ends were cut back, 4 bases at V and 8 bases at J, with 14 bases in the middle. The CDR3 nucleotides read TGCGCCAGCAGCCCCCCCGACGTACGGGAAAAACTGTTTTTT. This translates into CASSPPDVREKLFF.

The chain couples TRBV13 to TRBJ2-2; D is perhaps TRBD1 (5 bases). Germline V gene sequence: CDR1 PRHDT, CDR2 FYEKMQ (reference sequence). Trimming left V 5 bases short and J 6 bases short, with 10 bases between. The CDR3 has 13 amino acids. This CDR3 reads CASSEGQPGELFF. The CDR3 DNA reads TGTGCCAGCAGCGAAGGACAACCCGGGGAGCTGTTTTTT.

This clonotype has only a few counts. This rearrangement joins TRBV10-3 to TRBJ2-1; D gene unclear. V was shortened by 0 bases and J by 6 bases, with 3 bases between the two germline ends. The V gene's germline CDR1 is ENHRY and CDR2 SYGVKD. The CDR3 sequence is 12 residues long. This CDR3 is CAISESFNEQFF. The CDR3, as DNA: TGTGCCATCAGTGAGTCTTTCAATGAGCAGTTCTTC.

This clonotype was observed many times. The rearrangement joins TRBV28 to TRBJ1-5; D gene ambiguous. Germline V lookup: CDR1 MDHEN, CDR2 SYDVKM. This CDR3 comprises 14 residues. Trimming shortened V by 5 bases and J by 4 bases, and 12 bases separated the two germline ends. This CDR3 is CASSPAETNQPQHF. For the CDR3, the DNA is TGTGCCAGCAGTCCCGCGGAGACGAATCAGCCCCAGCATTTT.

This clonotype was found many times. The chain recombines TRBV12-5 with TRBJ2-2; D not certain. Germline CDR1 reads LGHNT; CDR2 reads FRNRAP. V lost 3 bases to trimming and J lost 8 bases, with 7 bases between them. This CDR3 has 12 amino acids. For the CDR3, the DNA is TGTGCTAGTGGTTTACCGAAGGGGGAGCTGTTTTTT. Translated, it gives CASGLPKGELFF.

This sequence joins TRBV20-1 and TRBJ2-5; the match to TRBD2 covers 14 bases. Germline V CDR1 and CDR2: DFQATT, SNEGSKA (reference sequence). The CDR3 covers 14 residues. V gave up 4 bases and J gave up 6 bases; unmatched junction bases: 4. CDR3 sequence: CSAKTSGGAKTQYF. CDR3 coding DNA: TGCAGTGCTAAGACTAGCGGGGGGGCGAAGACCCAGTACTTC.

This chain links TRBV7-9 with TRBJ1-3; no definite D call. The CDR3 is 15 residues long. V was clipped by 3 bases and J by 4 bases, with 13 bases between them. The germline gives CDR1 SEHNR, CDR2 FQNEAQ (reference sequence). The CDR3 DNA is TGTGCCAGCAGCTTGCCGGTTCGTTCCGGAAACACCATATATTTT. This encodes CASSLPVRSGNTIYF.

This clonotype was seen many times. The CDR3 here is CASNPSWAGGTDTQYF. DNA of the CDR3: TGTGCCAGCAACCCGAGTTGGGCGGGGGGCACAGATACGCAGTATTTT. This rearrangement joins TRBV5-5 to TRBJ2-3, with TRBD2 identical over 7 bases. There are 16 residues in the CDR3. J was trimmed by 1 base and V by 6 bases; bases with no gene match: 11. The germline gives CDR1 SGHKS, CDR2 YYEKEE (reference sequence). Filled out from reference TRBV5-5 and TRBJ2-3, the complete variable domain reads DAGVTQSPTHLIKTRGQQVTLRCSPISGHKSVSWYQQVLGQGPQFIFQYYEKEERGRGNFPDRFSARQFPNYSSELNVNALLLGDSALYLCASNPSWAGGTDTQYFGPGTRLTVL.

The sample holds a few counts of this clonotype. This sequence joins TRBV7-9 and TRBJ2-1; D is unresolved. Germline CDR1 reads SEHNR; CDR2 reads FQNEAQ (reference sequence). The CDR3 is made up of 12 amino acids. V was cut by 10 bases and J by 3 bases, with 10 bases left in between. CDR3 amino acids: CATRGNYNEQFF. In DNA, the CDR3 is TGTGCCACCCGAGGAAACTACAATGAGCAGTTCTTC.

This clonotype was seen ten or more times. The V gene is TRBV11-1, the J gene TRBJ2-5, with D maybe TRBD1 (5 bases). Trimming stripped 0 bases from V and 2 bases from J, with 10 bases between. Germline assignment: CDR1 SGHAT and CDR2 FQDESV (reference sequence). The CDR3 is 15 amino acids. CDR3 protein: CASSLAGRVQETQYF. In nucleotides, the CDR3 is TGTGCCAGCAGCTTAGCAGGCAGGGTGCAAGAGACCCAGTACTTC.

This clonotype has ten or more counts. V usage is TRBV12-3 or TRBV12-4 and J usage is TRBJ1-1; maybe TRBD1 (5 bases). The CDR3 spans 15 residues. V was clipped by 1 base and J by 3 bases, with 12 bases between them. The CDR3: CASSLEGALYTEAFF. Here the CDR3 DNA reads TGTGCCAGCAGTTTAGAAGGGGCTTTATACACTGAAGCTTTCTTT.

At least ten counts were recorded for this clonotype. The CDR3 bases are TGTGCCACCGGTGAGGGCCTGAACACTGAAGCTTTCTTT. The encoded protein is CATGEGLNTEAFF. V and J are TRBV18 and TRBJ1-1; no clear D gene. The length of the CDR3 is 13 residues. CDR1 is KGHSH and CDR2 is LQKENI in the germline V gene. Trimming took off 10 bases at V and 0 bases at J, with 12 bases between the two ends.

V and J are TRBV14 and TRBJ2-5, with no clear D. Germline lookup yields CDR1 SGHDN and CDR2 FVKESK. V was trimmed by 4 bases and J by 5 bases, leaving 20 bases between them. CDR3 length: 16 amino acids. The chain's CDR3 is CASSPRFPDPRETQYF. The CDR3 DNA reads as TGTGCCAGCAGCCCTAGATTCCCAGACCCCAGGGAGACCCAGTACTTC.

This clonotype showed up many times. The chain has TRBV29-1 and TRBJ2-5, with D maybe TRBD2 (5 bases). Between the trimmed V and J ends, which lost 8 bases and 5 bases, there was a span of 12 bases. CDR3 length: 11 amino acids. CDR1 is SQVTM, CDR2 ANQGSEA, per germline. The CDR3 region has the DNA TGCAGCCCCGGCGGGCCGGAGACCCAGTACTTC. Protein product: CSPGGPETQYF.

The rearrangement uses TRBV20-1 and TRBJ2-7, with D hard to call. V was trimmed by 3 bases and J by 7 bases, leaving 13 bases between them. The germline gives CDR1 DFQATT, CDR2 SNEGSKA (reference sequence). This CDR3 is built from 12 residues. CDR3 loop: CSARTPIGEQYF. The DNA for the CDR3 is TGCAGTGCTAGGACCCCCATCGGTGAGCAGTACTTC.

The table lists this clonotype with many counts. This chain's CDR3 is CASSLSTIATNEKLFF. Written as DNA, the CDR3 is TGTGCCAGCAGTTTATCCACCATTGCAACTAATGAAAAACTGTTTTTT. The chain combines TRBV28 with TRBJ1-4; no reliable D call. Trimming stripped 1 base from V and 0 bases from J, with 9 bases between. The CDR3 is 16 residues long. Germline assignment: CDR1 MDHEN and CDR2 SYDVKM.